Each of the 29 T cell receptor beta chains below was sequenced from the same sample in a study of blood T cell repertoires in COVID-19. Measured with immunoSEQ multiplex PCR; TCRdb has only the in-frame clones, and not every one. The data hold 200,000 to 300,000 clones, with just under 85% observed a single time. The specimen sequenced was peripheral blood. All receptors derive from an elderly woman with acute or convalescent COVID-19.

This clone was observed a single time. The chain carries TRBV18 and TRBJ2-7, with 10 nucleotides matching TRBD2. V dropped 2 bases and J dropped 5; count of bases not matched to a gene: 3. There are 14 residues in the CDR3. CDR1 and CDR2 (germline): KGHSH, LQKENI. CDR3 sequence reads: CASSPTSGTNEQYF. As DNA, the CDR3 is TGTGCCAGCTCACCAACTAGCGGGACCAACGAGCAGTACTTC.

The V and J genes are TRBV7-9 and TRBJ1-3, with D perhaps TRBD1 (5 bases). The CDR3 has 15 residues. With 4 bases removed from V and 4 bases from J, the gap between germline ends came to 14 bases. The germline gives CDR1 SEHNR, CDR2 FQNEAQ (reference sequence). Written as DNA, the CDR3 is TGTGCCAGCAGCTCGAATCAGGGAACGGGAAACACCATATATTTT. Protein sequence: CASSSNQGTGNTIYF.

This clone was detected once. This chain's CDR3 is CASSHMRPTGNTIYF. The CDR3 nucleotides read TGTGCCAGCAGTCATATGAGGCCGACTGGAAACACCATATATTTT. The chain recombines TRBV6-5 with TRBJ1-3; D uncertain. There are 15 residues in the CDR3. The germline V gene encodes CDR1 MNHEY and CDR2 SVGAGI. Trimming pared 5 bases from V and 2 bases from J, leaving 13 bases between.

The V call is TRBV7-2, the J call TRBJ2-3, with TRBD2 identical over 11 bases. Germline CDR1 and CDR2: SGHTA and FQGNSA. The CDR3 covers 18 residues. Trimming at V came to 2 bases and at J to 5 bases, leaving 12 bases not matched to a gene. CDR3 protein: CASSLRYPGTSGVDTQYF. The CDR3 bases are TGTGCCAGCAGCTTAAGATATCCCGGGACTAGCGGTGTAGATACGCAGTATTTT.

The chain couples TRBV6-2 or TRBV6-3 to TRBJ2-7; TRBD2 is a possible D gene (5 bases). V lost 6 bases to trimming and J lost 0 bases, with 15 bases between them. Looked up from germline, CDR1 is MNHEY and CDR2 is SVGEGT. This CDR3 comprises 15 residues. CDR3 nucleotides: TGTGCCAGCAGCTCCGTGGACTCGAGCTCCTACGAGCAGTACTTC. Protein: CASSSVDSSSYEQYF.

The chain has TRBV20-1 and TRBJ2-7, with D perhaps TRBD2 (6 bases). CDR1 DFQATT and CDR2 SNEGSKA come from the germline V gene (reference sequence). The CDR3 has 11 residues. V was pared by 8 bases and J by 4 bases, with 12 bases between. DNA for the CDR3: TGCAGTATGTCGGAGGGTTACGAGCAGTACTTC. Its protein is CSMSEGYEQYF.

There are a few counts of this clone. The V and J genes are TRBV7-9 and TRBJ1-5; D is perhaps TRBD1 (5 bases). Germline V gives CDR1 SEHNR, CDR2 FQNEAQ (reference sequence). There are 15 residues in the CDR3. Trimming took 5 bases from V and 4 from J, leaving 15 bases between them. CDR3 bases: TGTGCCAGCAGCACTGGCTCAGGGATAAATCAGCCCCAGCATTTT. Encoded protein: CASSTGSGINQPQHF.

In the case of this clone: Other DNA sequences in this sample translate to the same CDR3. The chain employs TRBV7-2 and TRBJ2-2; D is ambiguous. This CDR3 spans 13 amino acids. With 2 bases removed from V and 4 bases from J, the gap between germline ends came to 5 bases. In germline, CDR1 is SGHTA, CDR2 FQGNSA. The CDR3 sequence is CASSLSRTGELFF. CDR3 DNA: TGTGCCAGCAGCTTATCCCGCACCGGGGAGCTGTTTTTT.

The chain carries TRBV3-1 (or the pseudogene TRBV3-2) and TRBJ2-3; TRBD2 agrees at 7 bases. V shed 6 bases, J shed 5 bases, and the junction held 5 bases outside the gene matches. The CDR3 is 13 residues long. CDR1 and CDR2 from the germline V gene are LGHDT and YNNKEL (reference sequence). For the CDR3, the DNA is TGTGCCAGCAGGGGGGGGAAGGGAGATACGCAGTATTTT. It translates to CASRGGKGDTQYF.

The chain uses TRBV4-2 and TRBJ1-3; D is perhaps TRBD1 (5 bases). The germline V and J ends were trimmed by 2 bases and 3 bases, with 17 bases remaining between them. CDR1 and CDR2 from the germline V gene are LGHNA and YNFKEQ. The CDR3 sequence is 17 residues long. CDR3: CASSQSGPGGFGNTIYF. The CDR3 nucleotides are TGTGCCAGCAGCCAATCAGGGCCCGGAGGGTTTGGAAACACCATATATTTT.

The chain is built from TRBV7-3 and TRBJ2-5, with D tentatively TRBD2 (6 bases). V was trimmed by 2 bases and J by 1 base, leaving 14 bases between them. Germline V gene data show CDR1 as SGHTA and CDR2 as FQGTGA. The CDR3 consists of 16 residues. This CDR3 reads CASSLSRAGFQETQYF. The CDR3 DNA follows: TGTGCCAGCAGCTTATCCCGGGCGGGGTTCCAAGAGACCCAGTACTTC.

DNA for the CDR3: TGTGCCAGCAGCTTAGGGGGCCAGGGTGAGCAGTTCTTC. Encoded protein: CASSLGGQGEQFF. This chain joins TRBV7-8 and TRBJ2-1, with D possibly matching TRBD1 (5 bases). CDR1 SGHVS and CDR2 FQNEAQ come from the germline V gene. The V end lost 1 base, the J end lost 9 bases, and 10 bases lay between the germline ends. The CDR3 contains 13 residues.

The J gene is TRBJ1-6, the V gene TRBV27, with 10 bases lining up with TRBD1. V gave up 5 bases and J gave up 11 bases; unmatched junction bases: 9. This CDR3 is built from 15 residues. CDR1 is MNHEY, CDR2 SMNVEV, per germline (reference sequence). In DNA form, the CDR3 reads TGTGCCAGCAGTGGTGGGACAGGGGCAATTACACCCCTCCACTTT. Encoded protein: CASSGGTGAITPLHF.

This clone was recorded only once. The V and J genes are TRBV18 and TRBJ1-1; the D gene is possibly TRBD1 (5 bases). The CDR3 has 16 amino acids. The V end was cut by 3 bases, the J end by 4 bases, with 18 bases between. Germline values: CDR1 KGHSH, CDR2 LQKENI. CDR3 protein: CASSPDLTGGITEAFF. The CDR3 bases are TGTGCCAGCTCACCTGACCTAACAGGTGGGATCACTGAAGCTTTCTTT. Looking up the rest from reference TRBV18 and TRBJ1-1 gives the full variable domain: NAGVMQNPRHLVRRRGQEARLRCSPMKGHSHVYWYRQLPEEGLKFMVYLQKENIIDESGMPKERFSAEFPKEGPSILRIQQVVRGDSAAYFCASSPDLTGGITEAFFGQGTRLTVV.

The V gene is TRBV11-2, the J gene TRBJ2-1; 9 bases are a match to TRBD1. Trimming at V came to 5 bases and at J to 2 bases, leaving 4 bases not matched to a gene. This CDR3 spans 15 amino acids. Looked up from germline, CDR1 is SGHAT and CDR2 is FQNNGV. The CDR3 here is CASSPGTGPYNEQFF. CDR3 in DNA: TGTGCCAGCAGCCCTGGGACAGGGCCCTACAATGAGCAGTTCTTC.

Only one count was recorded for this clone. The chain has TRBV7-2 and TRBJ2-5; 12 bases are a match to TRBD2. The CDR3 runs to 16 residues. Germline CDR1 SGHTA, CDR2 FQGNSA. Germline trimming cut 5 bases from V and 5 bases from J; bases unmatched to any gene: 9. The CDR3 spells CASSQKTSGRLETQYF. The CDR3 nucleotides are TGTGCCAGCAGCCAAAAGACTAGCGGGAGACTTGAGACCCAGTACTTC.

The gene calls are TRBV4-2 and TRBJ2-1, with TRBD2 identical over 7 bases. V shed 5 bases, J shed 6 bases, and the junction held 13 bases outside the gene matches. The CDR3 is made up of 16 amino acids. Germline V lookup: CDR1 LGHNA, CDR2 YNFKEQ. The CDR3 here is CASSSHGTMAINEQFF. For the CDR3, the DNA is TGTGCCAGCAGCTCCCACGGGACTATGGCAATCAATGAGCAGTTCTTC.

This chain joins TRBV2 and TRBJ2-2, with 15 nucleotides matching TRBD2. The germline V gene encodes CDR1 SNHLY and CDR2 FYNNEI. The CDR3 sequence is 16 residues long. Germline trimming cut 11 bases from V and 0 bases from J; bases unmatched to any gene: 4. The CDR3 region has the DNA TGTGCCGGAGGGACTAGCGGGAGGCCGAACACCGGGGAGCTGTTTTTT. Its translation: CAGGTSGRPNTGELFF.

This chain links TRBV20-1 with TRBJ2-5; D gene ambiguous. Germline CDR1 DFQATT, CDR2 SNEGSKA (reference sequence). The CDR3 contains 15 residues. Between the trimmed V and J ends, which lost 3 bases and 5 bases, there was a span of 19 bases. CDR3 nucleotide sequence: TGCAGTGCTAGTCTGACTGGAGTTTATAGTGAGACCCAGTACTTC. It yields the protein CSASLTGVYSETQYF.

V usage is TRBV2 and J usage is TRBJ2-5; 8 bases match TRBD2. Germline CDR1 is SNHLY and CDR2 is FYNNEI. Trimming at V came to 2 bases and at J to 4 bases, leaving 12 bases not matched to a gene. This CDR3 spans 17 amino acids. The DNA of the CDR3 is TGTGCCAGCAGTGAATTTCCCATAGCGGGGAGACTAGAGACCCAGTACTTC. It codes for CASSEFPIAGRLETQYF.

A single count supports this clone. The V gene is TRBV7-3, the J gene TRBJ2-6; no reliable D call. Trimming removed 1 base from V and 2 bases from J, with 6 bases in between. The length of the CDR3 is 15 residues. The germline V gene has CDR1 SGHTA and CDR2 FQGTGA. In DNA form, the CDR3 reads TGTGCCAGCAGCTTAAGTGGGCCTGGGGCCAACGTCCTGACTTTC. Translating gives CASSLSGPGANVLTF.

The rearrangement uses TRBV11-2 and TRBJ2-1; 8 bases line up with TRBD2. Trimming took 5 bases from V and 4 from J; bases not matched to a gene: 16. The CDR3 runs to 18 residues. Germline V gene lookup returns CDR1 SGHAT and CDR2 FQNNGV. DNA for the CDR3: TGTGCCAGCAGCAAGTCGGGGTCGGGGGGGAGATTTTACAATGAGCAGTTCTTC. It specifies CASSKSGSGGRFYNEQFF.

This clone has only a few counts. The genes are TRBV7-8 and TRBJ2-7; TRBD2 matches at 11 bases. The CDR3 has 16 amino acids. Trimming cost V 1 base and J 4 bases; bases outside gene matches: 6. CDR1 is SGHVS, CDR2 FQNEAQ, per germline. The CDR3 DNA follows: TGTGCCAGCAGCTTAGAACTAGCGGGGGACCTTTACGAGCAGTACTTC. Protein product: CASSLELAGDLYEQYF.

The chain recombines TRBV24-1 with TRBJ2-1, with unresolved D. CDR3 size: 15 residues. Trimming took off 1 base at V and 5 bases at J, with 11 bases between the two ends. CDR1 KGHDR and CDR2 SFDVKD come from the germline V gene. The CDR3 loop is CATSDFGTEHNEQFF. The CDR3 nucleotides read TGTGCCACCAGTGATTTTGGAACAGAACACAATGAGCAGTTCTTC.

There are a few counts of this clone. The V call is TRBV19, the J call TRBJ1-5; D is perhaps TRBD1 (5 bases). The CDR3 is 16 amino acids. Trimming removed 4 bases at V and 5 bases at J, with 18 bases between. Germline CDR1 and CDR2: LNHDA and SQIVND (reference sequence). In nucleotides, the CDR3 is TGTGCCAGTAGTACCTTTGGTGGGGCTAAGGATCAGCCCCAGCATTTT. Translated: CASSTFGGAKDQPQHF.

J is TRBJ2-4 and V is TRBV19; D possibly corresponds to TRBD2 (5 bases). The germline CDR1 and CDR2 sequences are LNHDA and SQIVND (reference sequence). This CDR3 has 14 amino acids. V gave up 6 bases and J gave up 8 bases, with 17 bases separating them. The DNA for the CDR3 is TGTGCCAGTAGCGTCAGGTCGGGGTTGGACATTCAGTACTTC. Encoded protein: CASSVRSGLDIQYF.

This rearrangement joins TRBV5-1 to TRBJ1-3; possibly TRBD1 for D (5 bases). The V end was cut by 4 bases, the J end by 0 bases, with 17 bases between. Germline CDR1 and CDR2: SGHRS and YFSETQ. CDR3 length equals 17 residues. The DNA of the CDR3 is TGCGCCAGCAGCGCGATGCCGGGGGTTAACTCTGGAAACACCATATATTTT. Its translation is CASSAMPGVNSGNTIYF.

This chain uses TRBV4-1 with TRBJ1-6; 10 bases map to TRBD1. CDR1 and CDR2 (germline): MGHRA, YSYEKL. The junction had 9 bases not matched to a gene; V was cut back by 6 bases and J by 10 bases. The CDR3 is 15 residues long. The DNA of the CDR3 is TGCGCCAGCAGGGGCCGGGACAGGGGAGGGTCACCCCTCCACTTT. Protein sequence: CASRGRDRGGSPLHF.

The chain recombines TRBV3-1 (or the pseudogene TRBV3-2) with TRBJ2-1; 7 bases fit TRBD1. V lost 4 bases and J lost 8; bases outside the gene matches: 5. This CDR3 is 13 amino acids long. Germline-derived CDR1 and CDR2 are LGHDT and YNNKEL (reference sequence). The CDR3 reads CASSRGQDHEQFF. In nucleotides, the CDR3 is TGTGCCAGCAGCCGAGGACAGGATCATGAGCAGTTCTTC.